This T cell receptor (beta chain) was found in a study of post-analysis software for immune sequencing data. Study-wide background: Relapsing-remitting, secondary progressive and progressive-relapsing multiple sclerosis were all included among the disease courses. Study observations and caveats: Among multiple sclerosis patients, normalized Chao1 diversity was significantly below that of controls. With TRBV5-6, TRBV5-1 and TRBV20-1 included, about five TRBV segments were more frequent in patients than in controls. Same-batch preparations were strongly co-clustered by F measure.

TCR beta libraries were prepared from cDNA with unique molecular identifiers. TCRdb re-derived calls from the PCR reads in MiXCR, one entry per CDR3 protein. The sample consists of hundreds of thousands of distinct CDR3 sequences, approximately 53% of them appearing once. Remarks on this clonotype: Antigen: not known.

This CDR3 comprises 13 residues. CDR1 and CDR2 from the germline V gene are SEHNR and FQNEAQ (reference sequence). V lost 5 bases and J lost 2, with 10 bases in between. Sequenced input: blood. The chain uses TRBV7-9 and TRBJ2-7; no definite D call. This TCR was recovered from a girl aged 10-17 years with multiple sclerosis. CDR3 loop: CASSPVGPYEQYF. CDR3 in DNA: TGTGCCAGCAGCCCCGTTGGACCCTACGAGCAGTACTTC.